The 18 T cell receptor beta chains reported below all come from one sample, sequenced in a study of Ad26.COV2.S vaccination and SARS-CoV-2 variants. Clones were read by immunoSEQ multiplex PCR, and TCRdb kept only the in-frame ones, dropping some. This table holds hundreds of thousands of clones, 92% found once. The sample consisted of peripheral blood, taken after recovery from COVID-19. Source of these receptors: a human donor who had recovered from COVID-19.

In nucleotides, the CDR3 is TGTGCCAGCAGCCTCGGACATAACTATGGCTACACCTTC. Protein sequence: CASSLGHNYGYTF. The chain combines TRBV11-2 with TRBJ1-2; the D gene is possibly TRBD1 (5 bases). The length of the CDR3 is 13 residues. Trimming took 5 bases from V and 1 from J, leaving 8 bases between them. Germline CDR1 SGHAT, CDR2 FQNNGV.

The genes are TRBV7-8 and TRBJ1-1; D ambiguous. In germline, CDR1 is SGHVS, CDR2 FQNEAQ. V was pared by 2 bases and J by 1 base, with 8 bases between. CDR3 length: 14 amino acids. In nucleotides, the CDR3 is TGTGCCAGCAGCTTACCCTCTTCGAACACTGAAGCTTTCTTT. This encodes CASSLPSSNTEAFF. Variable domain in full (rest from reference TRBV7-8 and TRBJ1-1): GAGVSQSPRYKVAKRGQDVALRCDPISGHVSLFWYQQALGQGPEFLTYFQNEAQLDKSGLPSDRFFAERPEGSVSTLKIQRTQQEDSAVYLCASSLPSSNTEAFFGQGTRLTVV.

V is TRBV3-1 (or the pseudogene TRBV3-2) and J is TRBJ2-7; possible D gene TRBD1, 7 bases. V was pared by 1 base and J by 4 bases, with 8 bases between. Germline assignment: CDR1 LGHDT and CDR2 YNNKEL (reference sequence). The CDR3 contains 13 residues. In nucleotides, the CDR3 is TGTGCCAGCAGCCAAGCAGGGGGGTACGAGCAGTACTTC. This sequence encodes CASSQAGGYEQYF.

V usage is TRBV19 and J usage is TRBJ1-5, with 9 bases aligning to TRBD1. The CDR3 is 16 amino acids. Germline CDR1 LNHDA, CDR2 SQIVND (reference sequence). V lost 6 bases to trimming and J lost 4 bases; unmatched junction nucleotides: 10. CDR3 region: CASRITGGIENQPQHF. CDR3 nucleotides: TGTGCCAGTAGGATTACAGGGGGCATAGAAAATCAGCCCCAGCATTTT.

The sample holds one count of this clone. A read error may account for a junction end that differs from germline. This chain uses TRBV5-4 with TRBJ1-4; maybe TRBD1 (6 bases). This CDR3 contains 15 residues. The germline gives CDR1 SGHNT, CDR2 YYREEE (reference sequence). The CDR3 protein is CASSLARGANEKLFF. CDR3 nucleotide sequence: TGTGCCAGCAGCTTGGCAAGGGGGGCTAACGAAAAACTGTTTTTT. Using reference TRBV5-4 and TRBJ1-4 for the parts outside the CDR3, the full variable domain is ETGVTQSPTHLIKTRGQQVTLRCSSQSGHNTVSWYQQALGQGPQFIFQYYREEENGRGNFPPRFSGLQFPNYSSELNVNALELDDSALYLCASSLARGANEKLFFGSGTQLSVL.

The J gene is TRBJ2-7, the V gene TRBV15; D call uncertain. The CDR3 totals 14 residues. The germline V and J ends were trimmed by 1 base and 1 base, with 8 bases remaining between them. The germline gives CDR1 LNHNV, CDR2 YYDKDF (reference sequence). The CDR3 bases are TGTGCCACCAGCAGAGCACTCCTTTCCTACGAGCAGTACTTC. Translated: CATSRALLSYEQYF. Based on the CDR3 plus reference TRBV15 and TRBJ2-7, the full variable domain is DAMVIQNPRYQVTQFGKPVTLSCSQTLNHNVMYWYQQKSSQAPKLLFHYYDKDFNNEADTPDNFQSRRPNTSFCFLDIRSPGLGDTAMYLCATSRALLSYEQYFGPGTRLTVT.

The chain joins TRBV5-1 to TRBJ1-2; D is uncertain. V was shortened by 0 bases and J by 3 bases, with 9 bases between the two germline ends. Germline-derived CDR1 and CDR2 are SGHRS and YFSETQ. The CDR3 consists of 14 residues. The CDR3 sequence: CASSLALGDYGYTF. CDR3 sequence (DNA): TGCGCCAGCAGCTTGGCCTTGGGTGACTATGGCTACACCTTC.

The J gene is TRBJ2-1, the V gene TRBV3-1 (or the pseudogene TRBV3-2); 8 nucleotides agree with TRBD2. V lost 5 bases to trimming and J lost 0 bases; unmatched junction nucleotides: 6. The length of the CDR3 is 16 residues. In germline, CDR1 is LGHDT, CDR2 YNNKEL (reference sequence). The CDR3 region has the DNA TGTGCCAGCAGCGCACGACTAGCGAGCTCCTACAATGAGCAGTTCTTC. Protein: CASSARLASSYNEQFF.

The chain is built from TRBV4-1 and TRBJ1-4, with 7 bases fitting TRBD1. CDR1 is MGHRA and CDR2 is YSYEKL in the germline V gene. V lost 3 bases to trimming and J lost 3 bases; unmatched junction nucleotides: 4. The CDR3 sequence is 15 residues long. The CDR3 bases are TGCGCCAGCAGCCACCGACAGGGTTCTAATGAAAAACTGTTTTTT. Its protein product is CASSHRQGSNEKLFF.

For the CDR3, the DNA is TGTGCCAGCAGTTTATCAGGCTTCAACTATGGCTACACCTTC. It yields the protein CASSLSGFNYGYTF. This chain uses TRBV6-2 or TRBV6-3 with TRBJ1-2, with D unresolved. Germline loops: CDR1 MNHEY, CDR2 SVGEGT. The CDR3 contains 14 residues. The V and J ends lost 4 bases and 2 bases respectively, with 11 bases between them.

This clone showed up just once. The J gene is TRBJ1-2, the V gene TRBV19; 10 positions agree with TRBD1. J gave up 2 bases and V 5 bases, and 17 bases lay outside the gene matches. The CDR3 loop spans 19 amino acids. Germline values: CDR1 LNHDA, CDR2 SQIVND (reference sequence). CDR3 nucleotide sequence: TGTGCCAGTAGTTTCACCCTCGATCTTGGGGGACAGGGGAACTATGGCTACACCTTC. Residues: CASSFTLDLGGQGNYGYTF.

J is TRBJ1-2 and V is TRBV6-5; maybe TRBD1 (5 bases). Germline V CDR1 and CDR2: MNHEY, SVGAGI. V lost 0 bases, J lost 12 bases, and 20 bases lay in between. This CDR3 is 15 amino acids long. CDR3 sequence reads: CASSYSVRDQKFNTF. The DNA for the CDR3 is TGTGCCAGCAGTTACTCAGTTAGGGACCAGAAATTTAACACCTTC.

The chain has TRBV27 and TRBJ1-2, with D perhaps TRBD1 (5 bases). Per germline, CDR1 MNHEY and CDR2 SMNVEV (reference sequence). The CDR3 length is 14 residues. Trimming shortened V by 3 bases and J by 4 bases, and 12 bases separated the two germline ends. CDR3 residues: CASSFRVGGYGYTF. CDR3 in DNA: TGTGCCAGCAGTTTCAGGGTCGGGGGCTATGGCTACACCTTC.

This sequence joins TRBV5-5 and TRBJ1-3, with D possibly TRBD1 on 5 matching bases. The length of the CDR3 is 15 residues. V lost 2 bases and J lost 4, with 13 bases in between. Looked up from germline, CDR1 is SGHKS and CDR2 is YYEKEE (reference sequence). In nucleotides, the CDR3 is TGTGCCAGCAGCTTTGAGGGGTCAGCCGGAAACACCATATATTTT. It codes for CASSFEGSAGNTIYF.

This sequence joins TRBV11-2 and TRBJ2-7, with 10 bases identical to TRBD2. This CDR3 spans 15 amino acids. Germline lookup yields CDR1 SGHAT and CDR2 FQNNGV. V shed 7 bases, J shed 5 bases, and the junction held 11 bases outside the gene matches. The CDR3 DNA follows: TGTGCCAGCACCCCAGGAGCGGGGGGGCCCCACGAGCAGTACTTC. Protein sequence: CASTPGAGGPHEQYF.

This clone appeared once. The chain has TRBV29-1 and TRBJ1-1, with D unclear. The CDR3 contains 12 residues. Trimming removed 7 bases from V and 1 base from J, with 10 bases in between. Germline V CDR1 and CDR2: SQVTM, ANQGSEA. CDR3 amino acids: CSDRGPNTEAFF. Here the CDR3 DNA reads TGCAGCGACCGGGGTCCGAACACTGAAGCTTTCTTT. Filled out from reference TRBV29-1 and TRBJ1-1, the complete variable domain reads SAVISQKPSRDICQRGTSLTIQCQVDSQVTMMFWYRQQPGQSLTLIATANQGSEATYESGFVIDKFPISRPNLTFSTLTVSNMSPEDSSIYLCSDRGPNTEAFFGQGTRLTVV.

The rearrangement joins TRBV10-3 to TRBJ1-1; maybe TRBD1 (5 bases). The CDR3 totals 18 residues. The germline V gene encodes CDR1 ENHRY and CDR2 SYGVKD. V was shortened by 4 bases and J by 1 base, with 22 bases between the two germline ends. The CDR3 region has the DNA TGTGCCATCAGTGGTTCTGGGGGGAATAGACCAGGGAACACTGAAGCTTTCTTT. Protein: CAISGSGGNRPGNTEAFF.

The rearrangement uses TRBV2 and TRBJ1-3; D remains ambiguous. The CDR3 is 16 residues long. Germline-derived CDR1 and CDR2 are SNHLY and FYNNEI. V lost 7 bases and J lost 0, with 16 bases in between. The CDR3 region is CASTLSPKFSGNTIYF. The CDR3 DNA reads TGTGCCAGCACCCTAAGTCCGAAGTTCTCTGGAAACACCATATATTTT.